This entry lists 20 T cell receptor beta chains sequenced from one sample in a study of PD-1 blockade in classical Hodgkin lymphoma. Here immunoSEQ multiplex PCR was the method, and the copy in TCRdb shows in-frame clones only, minus some. The table records about 19,000 clones, 88% of them present only once. The time point was: cycle 4 day 1 (C4D1), after 6 weeks of nivolumab. No patient escaped relapse after autologous stem cell transplantation, and brentuximab vedotin exposure varied. Isolated CD8+ T cells were derived from thawed PBMCs through magnetic negative selection. This material consisted of CD8+ T cells from blood, taken before the fourth cycle of nivolumab. The receptors stem from a human donor with classical Hodgkin lymphoma.

This clone was recorded only once. The chain is built from TRBV5-1 and TRBJ1-1; D may be TRBD1 (5 bases). V lost 4 bases and J lost 4, with 14 bases in between. Germline CDR1 reads SGHRS; CDR2 reads YFSETQ. This CDR3 is built from 14 residues. The CDR3 bases are TGCGCCAGCAGCGCGGGACCGTTGGGCACTGAAGCTTTCTTT. Translated: CASSAGPLGTEAFF.

This chain joins TRBV19 and TRBJ2-2; D might be TRBD1 (5 bases). CDR3 length equals 16 residues. Germline lookup yields CDR1 LNHDA and CDR2 SQIVND (reference sequence). V was cut by 4 bases and J by 0 bases, with 12 bases left in between. The CDR3 coding sequence is TGTGCCAGTAGTAAATTCCCCAGGGCGAACACCGGGGAGCTGTTTTTT. This encodes CASSKFPRANTGELFF.

This chain links TRBV5-4 with TRBJ2-5; maybe TRBD2 (6 bases). Germline V gives CDR1 SGHNT, CDR2 YYREEE (reference sequence). Trimming shortened V by 4 bases and J by 2 bases, and 15 bases separated the two germline ends. The CDR3 is 15 residues long. This chain's CDR3 is CASSPQWGLQETQYF. Here the CDR3 DNA reads TGTGCCAGCAGCCCACAATGGGGACTTCAAGAGACCCAGTACTTC.

The chain recombines TRBV13 with TRBJ1-2, with a tentative D call TRBD1 (6 bases). CDR3 length: 15 residues. From germline, CDR1 is PRHDT and CDR2 FYEKMQ (reference sequence). V was pared by 5 bases and J by 3 bases, with 16 bases between. The CDR3 coding sequence is TGTGCCAGCAGCCCCCCTCGGGGGCTGGACTATGGCTACACCTTC. Amino acids: CASSPPRGLDYGYTF.

This rearrangement joins TRBV7-9 to TRBJ1-2, with a possible D match to TRBD1 (5 bases). Germline V gives CDR1 SEHNR, CDR2 FQNEAQ (reference sequence). This CDR3 is 15 amino acids long. V lost 6 bases and J lost 0, with 14 bases in between. In nucleotides, the CDR3 is TGTGCCAGCAGTTCCGTTACGGGGGCTAACTATGGCTACACCTTC. Residues: CASSSVTGANYGYTF.

The chain couples TRBV5-8 to TRBJ1-5, with 7 positions matching TRBD1. The CDR3 totals 15 residues. In germline, CDR1 is SGHTS, CDR2 YDEGEE. The V gene end was trimmed by 0 bases and the J gene end by 3 bases; junction bases not matched to a gene: 3. CDR3 sequence: CASSLGQGPNQPQHF. CDR3 in DNA: TGTGCCAGCAGCTTGGGACAGGGACCCAATCAGCCCCAGCATTTT.

This rearrangement joins TRBV27 to TRBJ1-6, with D unclear. This CDR3 spans 14 amino acids. V dropped 5 bases and J dropped 10 bases, with 15 bases sitting between them. Germline loops: CDR1 MNHEY, CDR2 SMNVEV (reference sequence). The CDR3 DNA is TGTGCCAGCAGTGCGGAATGGGCACGATCACCCCTCCACTTT. Protein sequence: CASSAEWARSPLHF.

The chain recombines TRBV27 with TRBJ2-7, with D possibly being TRBD1 (5 bases). Germline values: CDR1 MNHEY, CDR2 SMNVEV (reference sequence). The CDR3 length is 17 residues. Trimming shortened V by 1 base and J by 1 base, and 17 bases separated the two germline ends. Here the CDR3 reads CASSLWGPNHRSYEQYF. CDR3 in DNA: TGTGCCAGCAGTTTATGGGGCCCGAATCACAGATCCTACGAGCAGTACTTC.

This rearrangement joins TRBV27 to TRBJ2-3; 9 bases fit TRBD1. V shed 5 bases and J 4 bases; nucleotides not matched to a gene: 4. The CDR3 contains 14 residues. Germline lookup yields CDR1 MNHEY and CDR2 SMNVEV (reference sequence). The CDR3 nucleotides are TGTGCCAGCAGTGTCCGGGACAGGGCAGATACGCAGTATTTT. Its translation: CASSVRDRADTQYF.

The V and J genes are TRBV27 and TRBJ1-6, with 7 bases lining up with TRBD1. The CDR3 runs to 14 residues. Per the germline V gene, CDR1 is MNHEY and CDR2 is SMNVEV (reference sequence). The J segment lost 5 bases and the V segment lost 6 bases, leaving 4 bases of the junction unmatched. The CDR3 reads CASRPTGDNSPLHF. As DNA, the CDR3 is TGTGCCAGCAGACCAACAGGGGATAATTCACCCCTCCACTTT.

This chain links TRBV5-5 with TRBJ2-5; 14 bases fit TRBD2. With 6 bases clipped from V and 4 bases from J, the junction kept 11 bases outside the gene matches. In germline, CDR1 is SGHKS, CDR2 YYEKEE (reference sequence). This CDR3 is 17 amino acids long. The DNA for the CDR3 is TGTGCCAGCACCATTACCGGGACTAGCGGGAGCCGAGAGACCCAGTACTTC. Protein: CASTITGTSGSRETQYF. Based on the CDR3 plus reference TRBV5-5 and TRBJ2-5, the full variable domain is DAGVTQSPTHLIKTRGQQVTLRCSPISGHKSVSWYQQVLGQGPQFIFQYYEKEERGRGNFPDRFSARQFPNYSSELNVNALLLGDSALYLCASTITGTSGSRETQYFGPGTRLLVL.

The rearrangement uses TRBV7-3 and TRBJ2-1; 11 bases are a match to TRBD2. This CDR3 spans 15 amino acids. The germline gives CDR1 SGHTA, CDR2 FQGTGA. V was pared by 4 bases and J by 7 bases, with 6 bases of the junction left unmatched. CDR3 sequence (DNA): TGTGCCAGCAGCTCTACTAGCGGGAGAGTAAATGAGCAGTTCTTC. Its translation: CASSSTSGRVNEQFF.

This clone appeared a few times. The chain joins TRBV27 to TRBJ1-5; 10 positions agree with TRBD1. CDR3 length: 15 residues. Looked up from germline, CDR1 is MNHEY and CDR2 is SMNVEV (reference sequence). V shed 4 bases and J 7 bases; nucleotides not matched to a gene: 7. Here the CDR3 DNA reads TGTGCCAGCAGTTCAGGGACAGGGGCAGACCAGCCCCAGCATTTT. Its protein product is CASSSGTGADQPQHF.

V is TRBV30 and J is TRBJ2-1; TRBD2 matches at 8 bases. The CDR3 has 13 residues. Germline CDR1 GTSNPN, CDR2 SVGIG (reference sequence). Germline trimming cut 7 bases from V and 0 bases from J; bases unmatched to any gene: 2. This CDR3 reads CASSGFSYNEQFF. The CDR3 bases are TGTGCCTCTAGCGGGTTCTCCTACAATGAGCAGTTCTTC.

The J gene is TRBJ2-1, the V gene TRBV27, with a possible D match to TRBD1 (5 bases). The CDR3 covers 16 residues. The germline V and J ends were trimmed by 4 bases and 6 bases, with 19 bases remaining between them. Germline V gene lookup returns CDR1 MNHEY and CDR2 SMNVEV (reference sequence). CDR3 loop: CASSWPGQGITNEQFF. The CDR3 DNA sequence: TGTGCCAGCAGTTGGCCCGGACAAGGGATCACCAATGAGCAGTTCTTC.

The J gene is TRBJ2-5, the V gene TRBV4-2, with TRBD1 matching over 10 bases. The V segment lost 4 bases and the J segment 4 bases; nucleotides outside the gene matches: 9. This CDR3 region has 16 residues. Germline CDR1 and CDR2: LGHNA and YNFKEQ. The CDR3 nucleotides read TGTGCCAGCAGCCGCGGGGGACAGGGGATAGGAGAGACCCAGTACTTC. Protein sequence: CASSRGGQGIGETQYF.

The chain couples TRBV29-1 to TRBJ2-6; D may be TRBD1 (6 bases). Trimming removed 6 bases from V and 0 bases from J, with 15 bases in between. The CDR3 loop spans 16 amino acids. The germline CDR1 and CDR2 sequences are SQVTM and ANQGSEA. CDR3 bases: TGCAGCGTCGAACACAGGGCAAGCTCTGGGGCCAACGTCCTGACTTTC. Protein sequence: CSVEHRASSGANVLTF.

This clone came up a few times. The chain uses TRBV30 and TRBJ1-5, with a tentative D call TRBD1 (5 bases). Per the germline V gene, CDR1 is GTSNPN and CDR2 is SVGIG (reference sequence). The CDR3 covers 13 residues. Trimming shortened V by 5 bases and J by 4 bases, and 12 bases separated the two germline ends. The CDR3 region is CAWGDVANQPQHF. CDR3 DNA: TGTGCCTGGGGGGACGTCGCGAATCAGCCCCAGCATTTT.

The chain combines TRBV27 with TRBJ2-3, with D unclear. This CDR3 contains 13 residues. Trimming pared 0 bases from V and 3 bases from J, leaving 4 bases between. Germline V gene sequence: CDR1 MNHEY, CDR2 SMNVEV (reference sequence). The CDR3 sequence: CASSLSTTDTQYF. CDR3 bases: TGTGCCAGCAGTTTATCGACTACAGATACGCAGTATTTT.

The CDR3 DNA is TGTGCCACCAGCAAGGTGGCGGGCCTCCTCACAGATACGCAGTATTTT. Translated, it gives CATSKVAGLLTDTQYF. The chain is built from TRBV15 and TRBJ2-3; D perhaps matches TRBD2 (5 bases). The CDR3 totals 16 residues. The V and J ends lost 4 bases and 2 bases respectively, with 16 bases between them. Germline values: CDR1 LNHNV, CDR2 YYDKDF (reference sequence). The full variable domain, with the rest looked up from reference TRBV15 and TRBJ2-3, is DAMVIQNPRYQVTQFGKPVTLSCSQTLNHNVMYWYQQKSSQAPKLLFHYYDKDFNNEADTPDNFQSRRPNTSFCFLDIRSPGLGDTAMYLCATSKVAGLLTDTQYFGPGTRLTVL.